A single sample is the source of the 16 T cell receptor beta chains below, sequenced in a study of cytomegalovirus exposure and HLA in healthy donors. The PCR was carried out with 60 Vbeta primers and 13 Jbeta primers. Sequenced by immunoSEQ multiplex PCR; TCRdb stores in-frame clones only, minus some. The sample lists 150,000 or so clones, around 78% occurring once. The specimen sequenced was PBMCs. These receptors all come from a woman aged 50 to 65 in good health and CMV-seropositive.

The chain links TRBV4-1 to TRBJ1-1, with TRBD1 matching over 10 bases. Germline V gene lookup returns CDR1 MGHRA and CDR2 YSYEKL. J lost 3 bases, V lost 1 base, and 2 bases had no gene match. The CDR3 loop spans 15 amino acids. The CDR3 coding sequence is TGCGCCAGCAGCCAAGGACAGGGGGCGGACACTGAAGCTTTCTTT. Its protein product is CASSQGQGADTEAFF.

This clone has more than one count but fewer than ten. The V and J genes are TRBV16 and TRBJ1-4, with D possibly TRBD1 on 5 matching bases. Germline V gene lookup returns CDR1 KGHSY and CDR2 FQNENV. The CDR3 covers 13 residues. The ends were cut back, 2 bases at V and 4 bases at J, with 5 bases in the middle. The CDR3 region is CASSQQGNEKLFF. DNA of the CDR3: TGTGCCAGCAGCCAACAGGGTAATGAAAAACTGTTTTTT.

The chain couples TRBV29-1 to TRBJ1-2; TRBD1 might be the D (6 bases). The CDR3 contains 12 residues. V shed 6 bases and J shed 1 base, with 9 bases lying between them. Germline V gene data show CDR1 as SQVTM and CDR2 as ANQGSEA. For the CDR3, the DNA is TGCAGCGTCGGGGACATTAACTATGGCTACACCTTC. The encoded protein is CSVGDINYGYTF.

The chain is built from TRBV6-6 and TRBJ1-3; 8 bases are shared with TRBD1. This CDR3 has 16 amino acids. The germline CDR1 and CDR2 sequences are MNHNY and SVGAGI (reference sequence). The junction had 3 bases not matched to a gene; V was cut back by 2 bases and J by 0 bases. This chain's CDR3 is CASSYPTGVSGNTIYF. CDR3 nucleotides: TGTGCCAGCAGTTACCCGACAGGGGTCTCTGGAAACACCATATATTTT.

This chain joins TRBV5-1 and TRBJ2-7; 10 bases are shared with TRBD1. CDR3 size: 14 residues. V lost 3 bases, J lost 3 bases, and 3 bases stayed unmatched. The V gene's germline CDR1 is SGHRS and CDR2 YFSETQ. DNA for the CDR3: TGCGCCAGCAGCTGGGACAGGGGTGGCTACGAGCAGTACTTC. Residues: CASSWDRGGYEQYF.

This sequence joins TRBV28 and TRBJ2-5, with a possible D match to TRBD2 (6 bases). Germline CDR1 MDHEN, CDR2 SYDVKM. CDR3 length: 15 residues. Trimming took 5 bases from V and 2 from J, leaving 15 bases between them. This chain's CDR3 is CASSPPVGGQETQYF. The CDR3 DNA is TGTGCCAGCAGTCCCCCGGTGGGGGGACAAGAGACCCAGTACTTC.

The chain combines TRBV27 with TRBJ2-1, with a possible D match to TRBD1 (5 bases). V lost 4 bases and J lost 10, with 14 bases in between. The CDR3 consists of 13 residues. In germline, CDR1 is MNHEY, CDR2 SMNVEV (reference sequence). CDR3 sequence (DNA): TGTGCCAGCAGTTCACGTGCGACAGCGGAGCAGTTCTTC. Translating gives CASSSRATAEQFF.

The CDR3 loop is CASSLETGGYTEAFF. The CDR3 bases are TGCGCCAGCAGCTTGGAGACAGGGGGGTATACTGAAGCTTTCTTT. The genes are TRBV5-1 and TRBJ1-1; 9 bases match TRBD1. V trimming: 0 bases; J trimming: 5 bases; junction bases outside the gene matches: 5. Germline CDR1 is SGHRS and CDR2 is YFSETQ. This CDR3 is built from 15 residues.

This clone has ten or more counts. The V gene is TRBV7-2, the J gene TRBJ2-7; TRBD2 matches 8 bases. Germline V gives CDR1 SGHTA, CDR2 FQGNSA. After removal of 4 bases from V and 1 base from J, the junction contained 6 bases not matched to a gene. The length of the CDR3 is 15 residues. CDR3 sequence: CASSYGTSGSYEQYF. CDR3 nucleotides: TGTGCCAGCAGCTACGGGACTAGTGGTTCCTACGAGCAGTACTTC.

V and J are TRBV5-4 and TRBJ1-2; 9 bases match TRBD1. The CDR3 has 15 residues. Germline V gene data show CDR1 as SGHNT and CDR2 as YYREEE (reference sequence). V lost 0 bases and J lost 4; bases outside the gene matches: 4. The CDR3: CASSLGTGEAYGYTF. The CDR3 coding sequence is TGTGCCAGCAGCTTGGGGACAGGGGAGGCCTATGGCTACACCTTC.

The rearrangement uses TRBV5-5 and TRBJ2-2; D not resolved. The CDR3 spans 12 residues. V was trimmed by 0 bases and J by 7 bases, leaving 4 bases between them. CDR1 and CDR2 from the germline V gene are SGHKS and YYEKEE (reference sequence). The chain's CDR3 is CASSLAGGELFF. DNA for the CDR3: TGTGCCAGCAGCTTGGCCGGCGGGGAGCTGTTTTTT.

This chain joins TRBV7-2 and TRBJ2-5; possibly TRBD1 for D (5 bases). The ends were cut back, 2 bases at V and 3 bases at J, with 10 bases in the middle. The CDR3 has 14 residues. CDR1 SGHTA and CDR2 FQGNSA come from the germline V gene. CDR3 region: CASSLLGLKETQYF. In DNA, the CDR3 is TGTGCCAGCAGCTTACTGGGGCTTAAAGAGACCCAGTACTTC.

The table lists this clone with a few counts. The genes are TRBV28 and TRBJ2-7; TRBD1 agrees at 7 bases. The CDR3 spans 15 residues. The V gene end was trimmed by 7 bases and the J gene end by 5 bases; junction bases not matched to a gene: 14. CDR1 and CDR2 (germline): MDHEN, SYDVKM. CDR3 coding DNA: TGTGCCAGCATCAAAAGAGGGGGCTCTACCAACGAGCAGTACTTC. Translating it yields CASIKRGGSTNEQYF.

This clone turned up a few times. The chain combines TRBV19 with TRBJ1-1, with TRBD1 as a possible D gene (6 bases). The CDR3 loop spans 15 amino acids. V gave up 3 bases and J gave up 1 base, with 12 bases separating them. From germline, CDR1 is LNHDA and CDR2 SQIVND (reference sequence). CDR3 protein: CASSIVRGQNTEAFF. The CDR3, as DNA: TGTGCCAGTAGTATTGTGAGGGGACAGAACACTGAAGCTTTCTTT.

This clone has only a few counts. The V and J genes are TRBV30 and TRBJ1-4; no clear D. The length of the CDR3 is 15 residues. CDR1 and CDR2 (germline): GTSNPN, SVGIG (reference sequence). V was shortened by 0 bases and J by 3 bases, with 11 bases between the two germline ends. The CDR3 protein is CAWSVHRESNEKLFF. CDR3 DNA: TGTGCCTGGAGTGTACATCGGGAATCTAATGAAAAACTGTTTTTT.

This chain joins TRBV6-6 and TRBJ2-3; D possibly corresponds to TRBD2 (6 bases). The length of the CDR3 is 15 residues. V was shortened by 7 bases and J by 0 bases, with 14 bases between the two germline ends. Germline V gene sequence: CDR1 MNHNY, CDR2 SVGAGI (reference sequence). The CDR3 loop reads CASILGTSSTDTQYF. CDR3 nucleotide sequence: TGTGCCAGCATCCTCGGGACTTCTAGCACAGATACGCAGTATTTT.